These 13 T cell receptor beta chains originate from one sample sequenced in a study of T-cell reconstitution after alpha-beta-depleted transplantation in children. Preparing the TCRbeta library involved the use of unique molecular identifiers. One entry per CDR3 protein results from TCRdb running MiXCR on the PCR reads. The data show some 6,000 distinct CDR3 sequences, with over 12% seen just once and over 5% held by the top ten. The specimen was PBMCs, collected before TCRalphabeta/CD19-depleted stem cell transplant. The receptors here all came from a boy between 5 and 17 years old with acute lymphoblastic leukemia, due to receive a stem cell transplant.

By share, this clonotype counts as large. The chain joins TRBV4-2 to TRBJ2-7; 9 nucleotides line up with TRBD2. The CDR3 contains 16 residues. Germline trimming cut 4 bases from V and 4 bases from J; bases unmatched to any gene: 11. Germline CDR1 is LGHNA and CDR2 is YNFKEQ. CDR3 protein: CASSRRFSGSNYEQYF. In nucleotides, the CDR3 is TGTGCCAGCAGCCGACGATTTAGCGGGAGTAATTACGAGCAGTACTTC.

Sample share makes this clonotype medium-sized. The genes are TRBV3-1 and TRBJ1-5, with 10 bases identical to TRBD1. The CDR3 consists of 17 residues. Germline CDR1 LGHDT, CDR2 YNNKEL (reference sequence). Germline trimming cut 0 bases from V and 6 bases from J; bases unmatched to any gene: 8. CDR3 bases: TGTGCCAGCAGCCAAGAGGAGCGACAGGGGGCCTCTCAGCCCCAGCATTTT. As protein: CASSQEERQGASQPQHF.

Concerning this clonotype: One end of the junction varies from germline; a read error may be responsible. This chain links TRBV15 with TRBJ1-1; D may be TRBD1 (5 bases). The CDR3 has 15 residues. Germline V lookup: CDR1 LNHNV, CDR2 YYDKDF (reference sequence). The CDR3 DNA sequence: TGTGCCATCAGCCGAGGGGCCAACATGAACACTGAAGCTTTCTTT. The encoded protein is CAISRGANMNTEAFF.

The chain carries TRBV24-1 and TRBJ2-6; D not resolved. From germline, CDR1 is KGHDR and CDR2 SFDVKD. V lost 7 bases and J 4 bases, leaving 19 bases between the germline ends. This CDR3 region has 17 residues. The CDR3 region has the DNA TGTGCCACCAGCCAAGGCTTTGTTGTGTACGGGGCCAACGTCCTGACTTTC. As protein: CATSQGFVVYGANVLTF.

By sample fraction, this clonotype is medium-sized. The CDR3 here is CASSQGGPDTQYF. For the CDR3, the DNA is TGCGCCAGCAGCCAAGGGGGTCCTGATACGCAGTATTTT. This chain joins TRBV4-1 and TRBJ2-3; no clear D. The CDR3 covers 13 residues. Germline V lookup: CDR1 MGHRA, CDR2 YSYEKL. Trimming removed 1 base at V and 6 bases at J, with 8 bases between.

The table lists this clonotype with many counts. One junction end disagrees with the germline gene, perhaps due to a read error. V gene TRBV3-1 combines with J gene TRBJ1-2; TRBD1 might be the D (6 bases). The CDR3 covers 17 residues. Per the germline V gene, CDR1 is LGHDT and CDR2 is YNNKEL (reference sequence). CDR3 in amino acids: CACSRGGTEGFRDGYTF. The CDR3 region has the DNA TGTGCCTGCAGCCGAGGGGGGACGGAGGGTTTCAGGGATGGCTACACCTTC.

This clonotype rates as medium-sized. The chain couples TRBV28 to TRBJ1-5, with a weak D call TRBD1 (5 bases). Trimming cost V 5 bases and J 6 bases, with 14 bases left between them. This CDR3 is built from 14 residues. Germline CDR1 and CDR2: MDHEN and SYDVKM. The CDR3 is CASSNEQGGQPQHF. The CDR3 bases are TGTGCCAGCAGTAATGAGCAGGGCGGTCAGCCCCAGCATTTT.

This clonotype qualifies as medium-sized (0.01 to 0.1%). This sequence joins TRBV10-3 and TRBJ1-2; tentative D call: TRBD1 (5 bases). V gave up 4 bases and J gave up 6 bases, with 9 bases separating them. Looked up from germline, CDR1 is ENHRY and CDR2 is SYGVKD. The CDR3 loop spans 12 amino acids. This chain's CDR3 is CAISGGTHGYTF. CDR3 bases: TGTGCCATCAGTGGGGGGACCCATGGCTACACCTTC.

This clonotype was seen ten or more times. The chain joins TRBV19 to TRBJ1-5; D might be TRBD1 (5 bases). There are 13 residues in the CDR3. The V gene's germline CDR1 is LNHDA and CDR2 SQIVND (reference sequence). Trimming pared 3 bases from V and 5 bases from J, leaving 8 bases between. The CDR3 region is CASSIDRHQPQHF. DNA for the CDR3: TGTGCCAGTAGTATCGACAGACATCAGCCCCAGCATTTT. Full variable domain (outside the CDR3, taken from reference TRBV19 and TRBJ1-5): DGGITQSPKYLFRKEGQNVTLSCEQNLNHDAMYWYRQDPGQGLRLIYYSQIVNDFQKGDIAEGYSVSREKKESFPLTVTSAQKNPTAFYLCASSIDRHQPQHFGDGTRLSIL.

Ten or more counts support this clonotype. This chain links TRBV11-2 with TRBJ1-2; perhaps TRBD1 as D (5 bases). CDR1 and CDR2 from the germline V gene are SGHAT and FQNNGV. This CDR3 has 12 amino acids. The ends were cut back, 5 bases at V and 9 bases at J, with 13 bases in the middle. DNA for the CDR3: TGTGCCAGCAGCGTCCGGGACGGCCGCTACACCTTC. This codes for CASSVRDGRYTF.

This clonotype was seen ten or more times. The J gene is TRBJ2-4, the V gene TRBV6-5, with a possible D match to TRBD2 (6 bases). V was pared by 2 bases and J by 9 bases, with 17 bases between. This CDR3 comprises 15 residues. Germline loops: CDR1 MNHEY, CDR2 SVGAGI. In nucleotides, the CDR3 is TGTGCCAGCAGTTACACGTGGGACTTAAGGGGCATTCAGTACTTC. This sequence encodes CASSYTWDLRGIQYF.

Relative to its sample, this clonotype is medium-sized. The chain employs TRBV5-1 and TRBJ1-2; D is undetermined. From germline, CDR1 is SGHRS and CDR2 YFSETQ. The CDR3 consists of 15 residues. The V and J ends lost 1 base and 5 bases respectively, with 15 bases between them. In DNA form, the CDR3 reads TGCGCCAGCAGCTTGTGGTCGAGAATAGGTTATGGCTACACCTTC. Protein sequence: CASSLWSRIGYGYTF.

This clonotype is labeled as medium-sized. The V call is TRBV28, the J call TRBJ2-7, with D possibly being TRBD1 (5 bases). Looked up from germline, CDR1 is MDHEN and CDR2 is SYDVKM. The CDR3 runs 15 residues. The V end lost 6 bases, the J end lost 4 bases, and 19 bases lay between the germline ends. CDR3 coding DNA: TGTGCCAGCAGCCGAGTGGGAAGGGGTACATACGAGCAGTACTTC. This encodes CASSRVGRGTYEQYF.